The rows below give T cell receptor beta chains drawn from one sample of a study of beta chain features in type 1 diabetes. Profiled with immunoSEQ multiplex PCR; TCRdb holds only in-frame clones, not every one. The data contain roughly 290,000 clones, 15% of them seen just once; the ten biggest clones take up approximately 0.015%. The sequenced sample was naive CD4+ T cells from blood. These TCRs come from a man younger than 30 with type 1 diabetes. The CDR3 runs from the conserved cysteine through the conserved F or W. Fields, in order: J gene, clone size, V gene, D gene, CDR3 DNA, CDR3 protein. D genes are given only for firm matches. Clone size is given for some rows only: seen once, a few or many times, or a class if the clone is expanded.

j_call: TRBJ1-5
clone_size: .
v_call: TRBV6-5
d_call: TRBD1
cdr3_nt: TGTGCCAGCAGTTATACGGACAGGGACCCCAATCAGCCCCAGCATTTT
cdr3_aa: CASSYTDRDPNQPQHF

j_call: TRBJ2-3
clone_size: few
v_call: TRBV6-5
d_call: .
cdr3_nt: TGTGCCAGCAGGGAGAGACGCACAGATACGCAGTATTTT
cdr3_aa: CASRERRTDTQYF

j_call: TRBJ2-1
clone_size: .
v_call: TRBV25-1
d_call: .
cdr3_nt: TGTGCCAGCAGTGAACGAGCTTTCAATGAGCAGTTCTTC
cdr3_aa: CASSERAFNEQFF

j_call: TRBJ2-2
clone_size: few
v_call: TRBV2
d_call: TRBD1
cdr3_nt: TGTGCCAGCCCTACACAGGGGGCTGGCGGGGAGCTGTTTTTT
cdr3_aa: CASPTQGAGGELFF

j_call: TRBJ2-3
clone_size: .
v_call: TRBV20-1
d_call: .
cdr3_nt: TGCAGTGCTAGACGAGATACGCAGTATTTT
cdr3_aa: CSARRDTQYF

j_call: TRBJ1-5
clone_size: few
v_call: TRBV5-1
d_call: .
cdr3_nt: TGCGCCAGCAGCTTGGTGGCACCTTATAGCAATCAGCCCCAGCATTTT
cdr3_aa: CASSLVAPYSNQPQHF

j_call: TRBJ1-2
clone_size: few
v_call: TRBV5-6
d_call: TRBD1
cdr3_nt: TGTGCCAGCAGCTACCGGGACAGATCTAACTATGGCTACACCTTC
cdr3_aa: CASSYRDRSNYGYTF

j_call: TRBJ1-6
clone_size: .
v_call: TRBV4-1
d_call: TRBD1
cdr3_nt: TGCGCCAGCAGTCATCCGGGACAGATGAATTCACCCCTCCACTTT
cdr3_aa: CASSHPGQMNSPLHF

j_call: TRBJ1-2
clone_size: few
v_call: TRBV9
d_call: .
cdr3_nt: TGTGCCAGCAGCGTTACACGGGTCGGATTGTATGGCTACACCTTC
cdr3_aa: CASSVTRVGLYGYTF

j_call: TRBJ2-1
clone_size: few
v_call: TRBV21-1
d_call: .
cdr3_nt: TGTGCCAGCAGCAAAGATCGTGGACTAGCGGGAGTTTCTAATGAGCAGTTCTTC
cdr3_aa: CASSKDRGLAGVSNEQFF

j_call: TRBJ1-3
clone_size: few
v_call: TRBV29-1
d_call: .
cdr3_nt: TGCAGCGTTCGCGGCCCTGGAAACACCATATATTTT
cdr3_aa: CSVRGPGNTIYF

j_call: TRBJ2-5
clone_size: .
v_call: TRBV5-6
d_call: TRBD1
cdr3_nt: TGTGCCAGCAGCCAGGACAGGGGAAATGTGGTAGAGACCCAGTACTTC
cdr3_aa: CASSQDRGNVVETQYF

j_call: TRBJ2-5
clone_size: few
v_call: TRBV4-2
d_call: .
cdr3_nt: TGTGCCAGCAGCCAGGGTAGGGAGGAGACCCAGTACTTC
cdr3_aa: CASSQGREETQYF

j_call: TRBJ2-5
clone_size: few
v_call: TRBV7-2
d_call: .
cdr3_nt: TGTGCCAGCAGTTACGGAGGTGGAGAGACCCAGTACTTC
cdr3_aa: CASSYGGGETQYF

j_call: TRBJ2-7
clone_size: .
v_call: TRBV5-1
d_call: TRBD1
cdr3_nt: TGCGCCAGCAATTCAGGGACAGGGGGCCACGAGCAGTACTTC
cdr3_aa: CASNSGTGGHEQYF

j_call: TRBJ2-1
clone_size: .
v_call: TRBV6-5
d_call: TRBD2
cdr3_nt: TGTGCCAGCAGTTACTCATACGGGAGGAAGGATGAGCAGTTCTTC
cdr3_aa: CASSYSYGRKDEQFF

j_call: TRBJ2-7
clone_size: few
v_call: TRBV7-2
d_call: TRBD1
cdr3_nt: TGTGCCAGCCGGGACAGGATTACGTACGAGCAGTACTTC
cdr3_aa: CASRDRITYEQYF

j_call: TRBJ2-7
clone_size: .
v_call: TRBV2
d_call: .
cdr3_nt: TGTGCCAGCAATCTGGACACGGGCGAGCAGTACTTC
cdr3_aa: CASNLDTGEQYF

j_call: TRBJ2-2
clone_size: few
v_call: TRBV28
d_call: TRBD1
cdr3_nt: TGTGCCAGCAGTTTTGGGGACAGGTTAAGTACCGGGGAGCTGTTTTTT
cdr3_aa: CASSFGDRLSTGELFF

j_call: TRBJ2-5
clone_size: .
v_call: TRBV7-8
d_call: .
cdr3_nt: TGTGCCAGCAGCTGGGCGGAGACCCAGTACTTC
cdr3_aa: CASSWAETQYF

j_call: TRBJ2-3
clone_size: .
v_call: TRBV6-1
d_call: .
cdr3_nt: TGTGCCAGCAGTGACGGGTTGGATACGCAGTATTTT
cdr3_aa: CASSDGLDTQYF

j_call: TRBJ1-5
clone_size: .
v_call: TRBV5-1
d_call: .
cdr3_nt: TGCGCCAGCAGCTTGGAGCAGGGTAGCAATCAGCCCCAGCATTTT
cdr3_aa: CASSLEQGSNQPQHF

j_call: TRBJ1-2
clone_size: few
v_call: TRBV7-9
d_call: .
cdr3_nt: TGTGCCAGCAGCTTAACAGCTAACTATGGCTACACCTTC
cdr3_aa: CASSLTANYGYTF

j_call: TRBJ1-1
clone_size: once
v_call: TRBV2
d_call: .
cdr3_nt: TGTGCCAGCAGGGCTCGGACAGTGAACACTGAAGCTTTCTTT
cdr3_aa: CASRARTVNTEAFF

j_call: TRBJ1-1
clone_size: .
v_call: TRBV5-1
d_call: TRBD1
cdr3_nt: TGCGCCAGCAGACGGGACAGGGCAGGAACTGAAGCTTTCTTT
cdr3_aa: CASRRDRAGTEAFF

j_call: TRBJ2-7
clone_size: .
v_call: TRBV2
d_call: .
cdr3_nt: TGTGCCAGCAGCTCACAGGGGGGGCGCAACGAGCAGTACTTC
cdr3_aa: CASSSQGGRNEQYF

j_call: TRBJ2-7
clone_size: .
v_call: TRBV29-1
d_call: .
cdr3_nt: TGCAGCGTTGAAAGGGGCTACGAGCAGTACTTC
cdr3_aa: CSVERGYEQYF

j_call: TRBJ2-6
clone_size: .
v_call: TRBV21-1
d_call: .
cdr3_nt: TGTGCCAGCAGCAAAGAAAGGCGGGACGGGCTTTACTCTGGGGCCAACGTCCTGACTTTC
cdr3_aa: CASSKERRDGLYSGANVLTF

j_call: TRBJ2-1
clone_size: .
v_call: TRBV28
d_call: .
cdr3_nt: TGTGCCAGCAACATGGCGGTTAGCTCCTACAATGAGCAGTTCTTC
cdr3_aa: CASNMAVSSYNEQFF

j_call: TRBJ2-7
clone_size: few
v_call: TRBV7-2
d_call: TRBD2
cdr3_nt: TGTGCCAGCAGCCTAGCGGGCCGAACCTACGAGCAGTACTTC
cdr3_aa: CASSLAGRTYEQYF

j_call: TRBJ2-3
clone_size: .
v_call: TRBV10-3
d_call: TRBD2
cdr3_nt: TGTGCCACCCGGACTAGCGGGGGGACCGTGTCTTGGACAGATACGCAGTATTTT
cdr3_aa: CATRTSGGTVSWTDTQYF

j_call: TRBJ1-2
clone_size: few
v_call: TRBV30
d_call: .
cdr3_nt: TGTGCCTGGAGTGTATCGGGGGGCAACGGCTACACCTTC
cdr3_aa: CAWSVSGGNGYTF